The T cell receptor beta chain under discussion was sequenced for a study of cytomegalovirus exposure and HLA in healthy donors. The study's findings and limits: Cytomegalovirus status, reportedly, was diagnosed with high specificity and sensitivity by the classifier. Most CMV-associated TCR beta chains were later found to appear HLA-restricted. TCR sequences were mostly rare, though some public TCRs occurred in many donors. The study put 150 or so TCR beta chains on its list as cytomegalovirus-associated.

The primer mix had 60 Vbeta and 13 Jbeta primers. The table came from immunoSEQ multiplex PCR; TCRdb's copy has only in-frame clones and leaves some out. The sample includes about 130,000 clones, around 79% of them seen just once. With respect to this clone: Its antigen is unknown.

Trimming shortened V by 7 bases and J by 1 base, and 14 bases separated the two germline ends. The CDR3 length is 16 residues. The germline V gene has CDR1 MNHNY and CDR2 SVGAGI (reference sequence). Material for sequencing was PBMCs. The chain combines TRBV6-6 with TRBJ1-6; D is unclear. The TCR comes from a woman in her 40s in good health and CMV-seropositive. The CDR3 DNA reads TGTGCCAGCACCCCAAAGGCGGGGTCCTATAATTCACCCCTCCACTTT. Its protein is CASTPKAGSYNSPLHF.